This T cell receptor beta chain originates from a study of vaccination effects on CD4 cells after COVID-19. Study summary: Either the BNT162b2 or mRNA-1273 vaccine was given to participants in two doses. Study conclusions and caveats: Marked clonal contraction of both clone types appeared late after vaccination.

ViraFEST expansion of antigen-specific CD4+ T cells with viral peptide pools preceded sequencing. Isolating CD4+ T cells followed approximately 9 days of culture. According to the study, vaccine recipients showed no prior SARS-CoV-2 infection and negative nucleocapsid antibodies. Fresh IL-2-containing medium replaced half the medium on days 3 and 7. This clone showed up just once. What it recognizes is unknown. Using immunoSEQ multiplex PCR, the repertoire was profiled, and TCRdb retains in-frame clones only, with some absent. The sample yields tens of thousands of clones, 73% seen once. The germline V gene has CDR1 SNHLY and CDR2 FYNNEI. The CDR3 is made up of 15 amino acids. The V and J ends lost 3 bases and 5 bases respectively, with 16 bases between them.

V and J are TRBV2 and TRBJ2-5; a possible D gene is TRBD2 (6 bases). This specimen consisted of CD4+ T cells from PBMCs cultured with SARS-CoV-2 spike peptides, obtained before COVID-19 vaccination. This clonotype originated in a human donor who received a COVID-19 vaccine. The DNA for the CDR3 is TGTGCCAGCAGTGAGGGCGGGGCCACCAAGGAGACCCAGTACTTC. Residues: CASSEGGATKETQYF.